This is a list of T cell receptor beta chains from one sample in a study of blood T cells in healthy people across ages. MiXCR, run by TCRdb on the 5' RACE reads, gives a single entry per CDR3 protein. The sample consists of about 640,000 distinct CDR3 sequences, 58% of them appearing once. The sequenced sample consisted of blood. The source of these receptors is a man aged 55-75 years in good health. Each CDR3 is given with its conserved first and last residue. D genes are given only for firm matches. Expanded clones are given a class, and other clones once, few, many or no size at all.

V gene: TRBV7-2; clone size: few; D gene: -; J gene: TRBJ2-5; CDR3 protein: CASSLEGPAQETQYF; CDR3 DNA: TGTGCCAGCAGCTTAGAAGGGCCAGCTCAAGAGACCCAGTACTTC
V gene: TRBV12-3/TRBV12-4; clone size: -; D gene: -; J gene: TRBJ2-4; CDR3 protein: CASSFVAENIQYF; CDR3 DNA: TGTGCCAGCAGTTTCGTGGCTGAAAACATTCAGTACTTC
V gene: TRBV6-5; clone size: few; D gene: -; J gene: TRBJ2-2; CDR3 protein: CASSSLSVGYITGELFF; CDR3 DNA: TGTGCCAGCAGTTCTTTGTCCGTCGGCTACATCACCGGGGAGCTGTTTTTT
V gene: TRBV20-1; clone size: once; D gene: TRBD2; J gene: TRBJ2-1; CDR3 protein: CSARDRLTSGGYNEQFF; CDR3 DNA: TGCAGTGCTAGAGATCGCCTGACTAGCGGGGGGTACAATGAGCAGTTCTTC
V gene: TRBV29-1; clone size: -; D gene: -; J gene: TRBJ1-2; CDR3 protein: CSVEEDNYGYTF; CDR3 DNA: TGCAGCGTTGAAGAAGATAACTATGGCTACACCTTC
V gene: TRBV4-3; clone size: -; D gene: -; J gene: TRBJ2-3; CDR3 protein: CASSQAARGLTDTQYF; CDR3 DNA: TGCGCCAGCAGCCAAGCTGCTAGGGGACTCACAGATACGCAGTATTTT
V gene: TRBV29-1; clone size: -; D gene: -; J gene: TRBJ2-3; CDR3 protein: CSVVLHSTDTQYF; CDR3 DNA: TGCAGCGTTGTGCTCCACAGCACAGATACGCAGTATTTT
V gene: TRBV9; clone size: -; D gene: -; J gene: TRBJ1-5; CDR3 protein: CACSGGLNQPQHF; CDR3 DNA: TGTGCCTGCAGCGGTGGGCTTAATCAGCCCCAGCATTTT
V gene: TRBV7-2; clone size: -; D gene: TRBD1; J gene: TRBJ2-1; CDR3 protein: CASSSGTGGNNEQFF; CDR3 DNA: TGTGCCAGCAGCTCCGGGACAGGGGGGAACAATGAGCAGTTCTTC
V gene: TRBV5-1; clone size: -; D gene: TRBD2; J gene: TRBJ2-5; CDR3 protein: CASSLDSGVETQYF; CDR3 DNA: TGCGCCAGCAGCTTGGATAGCGGGGTTGAGACCCAGTACTTC
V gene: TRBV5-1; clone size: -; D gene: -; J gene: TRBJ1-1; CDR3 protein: CASSLFYSTNTEAFF; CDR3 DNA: TGCGCCAGCAGCTTGTTCTACAGCACGAACACTGAAGCTTTCTTT
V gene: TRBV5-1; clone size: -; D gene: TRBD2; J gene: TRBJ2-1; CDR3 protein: CASSLASGGRYEQFF; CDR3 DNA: TGCGCCAGCAGCTTGGCCAGCGGGGGGAGGTATGAGCAGTTCTTC
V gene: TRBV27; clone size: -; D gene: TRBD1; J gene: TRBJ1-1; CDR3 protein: CASSSKGARAFF; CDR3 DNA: TGTGCCAGCAGTTCCAAGGGGGCGCGGGCTTTCTTT
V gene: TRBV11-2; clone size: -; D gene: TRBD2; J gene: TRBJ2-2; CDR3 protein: CASRPTSGGIGELFF; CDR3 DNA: TGTGCCAGCAGGCCGACTAGCGGGGGAATCGGGGAGCTGTTTTTT
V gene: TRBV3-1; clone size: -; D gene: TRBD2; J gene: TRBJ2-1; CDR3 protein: CASSQEIGTSGAASTNEQFF; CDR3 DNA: TGTGCCAGCAGCCAAGAGATAGGGACTAGCGGGGCGGCGTCGACGAATGAGCAGTTCTTC
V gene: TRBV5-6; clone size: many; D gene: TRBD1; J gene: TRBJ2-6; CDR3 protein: CASSSRDRDSGANVLTF; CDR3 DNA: TGTGCCAGCAGCTCCCGGGACAGAGACTCTGGGGCCAACGTCCTGACTTTC
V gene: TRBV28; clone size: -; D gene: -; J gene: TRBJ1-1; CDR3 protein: CASSSGPTEAFF; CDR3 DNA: TGTGCCAGCAGTTCGGGACCGACTGAAGCTTTCTTT